This entry concerns a single T cell receptor beta chain. Measured with immunoSEQ multiplex PCR; TCRdb has only the in-frame clones, and not every one. The sample holds 200,000 to 250,000 clones; 65% to 90% are singletons and the top ten take roughly 5.7%. This entry belongs to a study of blood T cell repertoires in COVID-19. Study-level background: PBMCs, B-cell-depleted T cells, or T cells were the source of the cDNA or gDNA that made up the material.

CDR3 size: 15 residues. Germline CDR1 is SGHAT and CDR2 is FQNNGV. Trimming took 6 bases from V and 6 from J; bases not matched to a gene: 9. V usage is TRBV11-2 and J usage is TRBJ2-1, with 9 positions matching TRBD1. This clonotype was sampled from a man older than 75 with acute or convalescent COVID-19. The sequencing input was peripheral blood. CDR3 sequence: CASRGQGNVGNEQFF. For the CDR3, the DNA is TGTGCCAGCAGGGGACAGGGTAATGTGGGCAATGAGCAGTTCTTC. The full variable domain, rest sourced from reference TRBV11-2 and TRBJ2-1, is EAGVAQSPRYKIIEKRQSVAFWCNPISGHATLYWYQQILGQGPKLLIQFQNNGVVDDSQLPKDRFSAERLKGVDSTLKIQPAKLEDSAVYLCASRGQGNVGNEQFFGPGTRLTVL.